The 25 T cell receptor beta chains below come from one sample, sequenced in a study of graft-versus-host responses after intestinal transplantation. These receptors are not linked to any known antigen. Sequencing used immunoSEQ multiplex PCR; TCRdb keeps in-frame clones, though not all of them. The sample carries tens of thousands of clones, about 80% recorded once. The sequences come from unstimulated CD4+ T cells sorted from spleen or lymph node cells, collected before transplant. All receptors come from a human donor who was the organ donor for an intestinal transplant.

V gene TRBV28 combines with J gene TRBJ1-1; no firm D call. Trimming took off 3 bases at V and 4 bases at J, with 9 bases between the two ends. This CDR3 is 13 amino acids long. Germline CDR1 MDHEN, CDR2 SYDVKM. CDR3 loop: CASSLSGRTEAFF. The DNA of the CDR3 is TGTGCCAGCAGTTTGTCTGGGCGCACTGAAGCTTTCTTT. Combining the CDR3 with reference TRBV28 and TRBJ1-1 gives the whole variable domain DVKVTQSSRYLVKRTGEKVFLECVQDMDHENMFWYRQDPGLGLRLIYFSYDVKMKEKGDIPEGYSVSREKKERFSLILESASTNQTSMYLCASSLSGRTEAFFGQGTRLTVV.

The chain is built from TRBV6-1 and TRBJ1-1; 7 nucleotides align to TRBD1. Per the germline V gene, CDR1 is MNHNS and CDR2 is SASEGT. This CDR3 comprises 15 residues. V shed 8 bases, J shed 0 bases, and the junction held 9 bases outside the gene matches. Here the CDR3 DNA reads TGTGCCAGCGGGGACAGAAAGATCATGAACACTGAAGCTTTCTTT. The encoded protein is CASGDRKIMNTEAFF.

The table lists this clone with a few counts. The rearrangement links TRBV11-1 to TRBJ1-3; D may be TRBD1 (6 bases). V gave up 5 bases and J gave up 0 bases, with 11 bases separating them. CDR1 is SGHAT, CDR2 FQDESV, per germline (reference sequence). This CDR3 has 15 residues. The CDR3 DNA reads as TGTGCCAGCAGCCTCCGGACAGCCTCTGGAAACACCATATATTTT. Translated, it gives CASSLRTASGNTIYF.

The V call is TRBV27, the J call TRBJ2-4, with 8 bases lining up with TRBD2. CDR3 length: 16 amino acids. The ends lost 10 bases at V and 0 bases at J; junction bases unmatched: 11. The germline CDR1 and CDR2 sequences are MNHEY and SMNVEV (reference sequence). The CDR3 DNA reads as TGTGCCACCCCCCGGGAGGGGCATCCAGCCAAAAACATTCAGTACTTC. Protein product: CATPREGHPAKNIQYF.

The table lists this clone with a few counts. This chain joins TRBV28 and TRBJ1-3; a weak D match, TRBD1 (5 bases). The length of the CDR3 is 14 residues. The V end lost 7 bases, the J end lost 4 bases, and 14 bases lay between the germline ends. CDR1 MDHEN and CDR2 SYDVKM come from the germline V gene. CDR3 sequence: CASTRQLTGNTIYF. CDR3 DNA: TGTGCCAGCACCCGACAGCTTACCGGAAACACCATATATTTT.

This sequence joins TRBV4-2 and TRBJ2-5, with D possibly matching TRBD2 (7 bases). V lost 0 bases and J 4 bases, leaving 18 bases between the germline ends. Germline V gives CDR1 LGHNA, CDR2 YNFKEQ. This CDR3 comprises 17 residues. The CDR3 coding sequence is TGTGCCAGCAGCCAAGATAGTGGGGCGGGGGCCACAGAGACCCAGTACTTC. Its translation is CASSQDSGAGATETQYF.

The chain links TRBV5-8 to TRBJ1-2; 7 positions match TRBD1. Germline CDR1 SGHTS, CDR2 YDEGEE. The CDR3 extends over 12 amino acids. Trimming removed 2 bases from V and 8 bases from J; junction bases left unmatched: 3. CDR3 amino acids: CASSFDRVGYTF. DNA for the CDR3: TGTGCCAGCAGCTTTGACAGGGTGGGCTACACCTTC. The variable domain in full, completed from reference TRBV5-8 and TRBJ1-2, reads EAGVTQSPTHLIKTRGQQATLRCSPISGHTSVYWYQQALGLGLQFLLWYDEGEERNRGNFPPRFSGRQFPNYSSELNVNALELEDSALYLCASSFDRVGYTFGSGTRLTVV.

V usage is TRBV6-5 and J usage is TRBJ1-2; possible D gene TRBD1, 6 bases. The CDR3 has 13 amino acids. Trimming cost V 5 bases and J 8 bases, with 15 bases left between them. Germline-derived CDR1 and CDR2 are MNHEY and SVGAGI. In nucleotides, the CDR3 is TGTGCCAGCAGTACCAGGGGCCTCGGGGGCTACACCTTC. Translating it yields CASSTRGLGGYTF.

The chain is built from TRBV15 and TRBJ2-5; weak D call: TRBD1 (5 bases). CDR3 size: 14 residues. CDR1 is LNHNV and CDR2 is YYDKDF in the germline V gene (reference sequence). The V gene lost 7 bases and the J gene lost 5 bases, with 17 bases spanning the gap. CDR3 amino acids: CATKQYQGFETQYF. The CDR3 nucleotides are TGTGCCACCAAACAATACCAGGGATTCGAGACCCAGTACTTC.

This chain links TRBV7-3 with TRBJ2-7, with a weak D call TRBD1 (6 bases). The CDR3 runs 12 residues. V gave up 11 bases and J gave up 0 bases, with 11 bases separating them. Germline V gene data show CDR1 as SGHTA and CDR2 as FQGTGA. This chain's CDR3 is CAGQRSSYEQYV. The CDR3 nucleotides are TGTGCCGGACAGCGAAGCTCCTACGAGCAGTACGTC.

This clone was found a few times. V is TRBV5-1 and J is TRBJ2-2; 8 nucleotides match TRBD2. The junction had 10 bases not matched to a gene; V was cut back by 9 bases and J by 6 bases. This CDR3 comprises 14 residues. The germline V gene has CDR1 SGHRS and CDR2 YFSETQ. DNA for the CDR3: TGCGCCACCCAGACGGGGGGGCCGGCCGGGGAGCTGTTTTTT. Its protein product is CATQTGGPAGELFF.

The gene calls are TRBV19 and TRBJ2-7; 8 positions match TRBD1. The length of the CDR3 is 14 residues. The V and J ends lost 6 bases and 0 bases, in that order; junction bases with no gene match: 4. CDR1 is LNHDA, CDR2 SQIVND, per germline (reference sequence). The CDR3 reads CASSRDRSSYEQYV. CDR3 nucleotides: TGTGCCAGTAGCCGGGACAGGAGCTCCTACGAGCAGTACGTC.

The rearrangement uses TRBV29-1 and TRBJ2-7; 7 bases are a match to TRBD1. Germline lookup yields CDR1 SQVTM and CDR2 ANQGSEA. This CDR3 is built from 11 residues. V lost 3 bases to trimming and J lost 6 bases; unmatched junction nucleotides: 2. The CDR3 region has the DNA TGCAGCGTTGAGGCAGGGGGCGAGCAGTACGTC. Encoded protein: CSVEAGGEQYV.

This clone was counted between two and nine times. The chain links TRBV7-9 to TRBJ1-6; D might be TRBD1 (5 bases). CDR1 and CDR2 (germline): SEHNR, FQNEAQ (reference sequence). The CDR3 is 15 amino acids. The V and J ends lost 7 bases and 6 bases respectively, with 16 bases between them. This chain's CDR3 is CASTKKTASNSPLHF. The CDR3 region has the DNA TGTGCCAGCACTAAAAAGACAGCTTCTAATTCACCCCTCCACTTT.

J is TRBJ2-6 and V is TRBV28, with a possible D match to TRBD1 (5 bases). The CDR3 extends over 15 amino acids. V was clipped by 6 bases and J by 0 bases, with 9 bases between them. Germline V lookup: CDR1 MDHEN, CDR2 SYDVKM. The CDR3 loop reads CASRGPASGANVLTF. CDR3 DNA: TGTGCCAGCAGGGGGCCGGCCTCTGGGGCCAACGTCCTGACTTTC.

The chain links TRBV9 to TRBJ2-7, with 8 positions matching TRBD1. The CDR3 is 13 residues long. The germline gives CDR1 SGDLS, CDR2 YYNGEE. As DNA, the CDR3 is TGTTCAGGCCCGGGACAGGTCCACCACGAGCAGTACGTC. As protein: CSGPGQVHHEQYV.

CDR3 nucleotide sequence: TGCGCCAGCGGATACCTGGGACAGGGGGCCAACGTCCTGACTTTC. Protein sequence: CASGYLGQGANVLTF. This chain links TRBV5-1 with TRBJ2-6; TRBD1 aligns across 7 bases. Unmatched junction bases numbered 8, after V lost 7 bases and J lost 4 bases. CDR3 length: 15 residues. Germline CDR1 reads SGHRS; CDR2 reads YFSETQ.

The V and J genes are TRBV29-1 and TRBJ1-2; perhaps TRBD1 as D (5 bases). Germline V CDR1 and CDR2: SQVTM, ANQGSEA. Trimming cost V 4 bases and J 8 bases, with 20 bases left between them. The CDR3 totals 14 residues. The CDR3: CSVVPGLHLRGYTF. The CDR3 region has the DNA TGCAGCGTTGTGCCGGGACTCCACCTGCGCGGCTACACCTTC.

The chain joins TRBV5-6 to TRBJ2-3; maybe TRBD2 (5 bases). Germline V gene lookup returns CDR1 SGHDT and CDR2 YYEEEE. Trimming shortened V by 4 bases and J by 3 bases, and 18 bases separated the two germline ends. This CDR3 contains 16 residues. The CDR3 coding sequence is TGTGCCAGCAGCCTCGGTTGGAGCGGACTTACAGATACGCAGTATTTT. Protein product: CASSLGWSGLTDTQYF. Complete variable domain (other parts from reference TRBV5-6 and TRBJ2-3): DAGVTQSPTHLIKTRGQQVTLRCSPKSGHDTVSWYQQALGQGPQFIFQYYEEEERQRGNFPDRFSGHQFPNYSSELNVNALLLGDSALYLCASSLGWSGLTDTQYFGPGTRLTVL.

J is TRBJ1-2 and V is TRBV29-1; D is perhaps TRBD1 (5 bases). This CDR3 is built from 12 residues. Looked up from germline, CDR1 is SQVTM and CDR2 is ANQGSEA. V was shortened by 7 bases and J by 7 bases, with 16 bases between the two germline ends. This CDR3 reads CSAEEGKRGYTF. For the CDR3, the DNA is TGCAGCGCCGAGGAGGGGAAACGTGGCTACACCTTC.

The gene calls are TRBV5-1 and TRBJ1-6; D is undetermined. This CDR3 region has 14 residues. V lost 0 bases and J lost 3, with 4 bases in between. The germline CDR1 and CDR2 sequences are SGHRS and YFSETQ. CDR3 in DNA: TGCGCCAGCAGCTTGGGACACTATAATTCACCCCTCCACTTT. Protein product: CASSLGHYNSPLHF.

The genes are TRBV4-1 and TRBJ2-4, with D perhaps TRBD1 (6 bases). Trimming cost V 3 bases and J 5 bases, with 14 bases left between them. The CDR3 contains 15 residues. Germline loops: CDR1 MGHRA, CDR2 YSYEKL. For the CDR3, the DNA is TGCGCCAGCAGCCATATAGACAGGCGACAAAACATTCAGTACTTC. It yields the protein CASSHIDRRQNIQYF.

CDR3 DNA sequence: TGCGCCAGCAGCTTGGTGGGGCGAGGCTACACCTTC. This encodes CASSLVGRGYTF. V usage is TRBV5-1 and J usage is TRBJ1-2, with D possibly being TRBD1 (5 bases). Trimming removed 0 bases from V and 8 bases from J, with 8 bases in between. This CDR3 is 12 amino acids long. CDR1 is SGHRS and CDR2 is YFSETQ in the germline V gene.

This clone was observed once. J is TRBJ1-6 and V is TRBV4-1; TRBD1 is a possible D gene (5 bases). The germline V gene encodes CDR1 MGHRA and CDR2 YSYEKL. Between the trimmed V and J ends, which lost 0 bases and 1 base, there was a span of 16 bases. CDR3 size: 19 residues. The CDR3 spells CASSQESGLSRSYNSPLHF. For the CDR3, the DNA is TGCGCCAGCAGCCAAGAGTCAGGGTTATCTAGGTCCTATAATTCACCCCTCCACTTT.

The chain couples TRBV14 to TRBJ1-2, with TRBD1 matching 7 bases. This CDR3 is 15 amino acids long. Germline CDR1 is SGHDN and CDR2 is FVKESK. J lost 6 bases, V lost 5 bases, and 12 bases had no gene match. The CDR3 region is CASSITGASSNGYTF. CDR3 in DNA: TGTGCCAGCAGCATTACAGGGGCCTCTTCGAATGGCTACACCTTC.